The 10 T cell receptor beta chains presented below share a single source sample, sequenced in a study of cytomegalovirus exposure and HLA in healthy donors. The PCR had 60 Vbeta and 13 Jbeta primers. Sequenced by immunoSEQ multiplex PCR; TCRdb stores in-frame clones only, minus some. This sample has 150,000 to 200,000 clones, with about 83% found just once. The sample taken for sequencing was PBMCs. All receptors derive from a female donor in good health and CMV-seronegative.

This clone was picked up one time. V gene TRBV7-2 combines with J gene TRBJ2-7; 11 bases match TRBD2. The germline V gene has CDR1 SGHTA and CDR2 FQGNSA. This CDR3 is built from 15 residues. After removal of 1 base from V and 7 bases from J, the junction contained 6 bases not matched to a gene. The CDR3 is CASSLELAGAGEQYF. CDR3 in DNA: TGTGCCAGCAGCTTAGAACTAGCGGGAGCCGGGGAGCAGTACTTC.

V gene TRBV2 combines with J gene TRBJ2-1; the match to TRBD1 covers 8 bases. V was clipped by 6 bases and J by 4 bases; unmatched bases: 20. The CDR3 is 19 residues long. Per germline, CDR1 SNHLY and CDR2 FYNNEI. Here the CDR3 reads CASSKRDRQAFGVYNEQFF. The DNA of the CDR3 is TGTGCCAGCAGCAAACGGGACAGGCAAGCCTTCGGGGTGTACAATGAGCAGTTCTTC.

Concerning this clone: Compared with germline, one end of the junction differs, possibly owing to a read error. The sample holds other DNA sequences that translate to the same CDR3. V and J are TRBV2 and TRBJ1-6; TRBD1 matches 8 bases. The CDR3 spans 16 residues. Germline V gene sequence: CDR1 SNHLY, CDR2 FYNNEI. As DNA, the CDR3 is TGTGCCAGCAGTGAACAGGGGGCGGAGAGTAATTCTCCCCTCCACTTT. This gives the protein CASSEQGAESNSPLHF.

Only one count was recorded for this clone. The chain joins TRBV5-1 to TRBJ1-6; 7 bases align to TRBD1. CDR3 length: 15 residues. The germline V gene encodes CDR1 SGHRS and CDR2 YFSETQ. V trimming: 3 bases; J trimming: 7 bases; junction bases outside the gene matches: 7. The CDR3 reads CASSSKDRVNSPLHF. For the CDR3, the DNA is TGCGCCAGCAGCTCAAAAGACAGGGTAAATTCACCCCTCCACTTT.

The CDR3 region has the DNA TGCAGCGTTGAGGGCGGGGGTTGGGGGGAGCAGTTCTTC. It encodes CSVEGGGWGEQFF. The rearrangement links TRBV29-1 to TRBJ2-1; 7 bases map to TRBD2. The CDR3 has 13 residues. The trim removed 3 bases at V and 10 bases at J, leaving 9 bases unmatched. Germline CDR1 reads SQVTM; CDR2 reads ANQGSEA.

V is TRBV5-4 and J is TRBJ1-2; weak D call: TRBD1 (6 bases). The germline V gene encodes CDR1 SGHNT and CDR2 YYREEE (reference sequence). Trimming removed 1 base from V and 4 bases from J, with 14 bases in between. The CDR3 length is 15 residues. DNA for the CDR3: TGTGCCAGCAGCTTGAAATCGACAGGCGTCTATGGCTACACCTTC. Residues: CASSLKSTGVYGYTF.

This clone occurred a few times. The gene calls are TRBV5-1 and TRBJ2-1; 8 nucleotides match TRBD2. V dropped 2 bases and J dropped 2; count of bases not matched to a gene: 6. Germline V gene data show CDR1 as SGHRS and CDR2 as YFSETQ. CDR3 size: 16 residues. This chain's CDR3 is CASSFPAGAAYNEQFF. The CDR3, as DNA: TGCGCCAGCAGCTTTCCAGCGGGAGCTGCCTACAATGAGCAGTTCTTC.

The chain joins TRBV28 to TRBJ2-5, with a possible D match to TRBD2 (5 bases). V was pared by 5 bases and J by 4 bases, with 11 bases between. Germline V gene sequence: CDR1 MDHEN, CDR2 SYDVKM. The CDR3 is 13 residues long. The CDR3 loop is CASSEGSRETQYF. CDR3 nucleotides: TGTGCCAGCAGTGAGGGCTCTCGAGAGACCCAGTACTTC. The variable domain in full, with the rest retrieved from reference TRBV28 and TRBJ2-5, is DVKVTQSSRYLVKRTGEKVFLECVQDMDHENMFWYRQDPGLGLRLIYFSYDVKMKEKGDIPEGYSVSREKKERFSLILESASTNQTSMYLCASSEGSRETQYFGPGTRLLVL.

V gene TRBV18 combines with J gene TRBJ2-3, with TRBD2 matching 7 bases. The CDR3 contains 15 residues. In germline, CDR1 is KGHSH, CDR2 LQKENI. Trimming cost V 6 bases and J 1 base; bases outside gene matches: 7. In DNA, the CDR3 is TGTGCCAGCTCCCTGAAGCGGGGCGGCACAGATACGCAGTATTTT. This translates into CASSLKRGGTDTQYF.

The CDR3 sequence: CASSYTGTGVGNTIYF. CDR3 DNA: TGTGCCAGCAGTTACACGGGGACAGGGGTTGGAAACACCATATATTTT. The chain joins TRBV6-5 to TRBJ1-3, with TRBD1 matching over 10 bases. Trimming at V came to 2 bases and at J to 3 bases, leaving 4 bases not matched to a gene. Germline V gene lookup returns CDR1 MNHEY and CDR2 SVGAGI. The CDR3 has 16 amino acids.